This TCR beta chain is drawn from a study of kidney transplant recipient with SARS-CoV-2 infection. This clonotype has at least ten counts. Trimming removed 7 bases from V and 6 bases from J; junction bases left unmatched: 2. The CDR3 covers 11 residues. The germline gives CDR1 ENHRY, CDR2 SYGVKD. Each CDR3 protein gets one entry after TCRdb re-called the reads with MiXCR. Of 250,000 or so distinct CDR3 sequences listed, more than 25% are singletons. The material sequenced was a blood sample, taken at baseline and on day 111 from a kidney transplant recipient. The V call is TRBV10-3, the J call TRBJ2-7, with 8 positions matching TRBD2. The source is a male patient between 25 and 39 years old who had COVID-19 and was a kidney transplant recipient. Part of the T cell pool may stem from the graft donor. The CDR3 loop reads CAITRGGEQYF. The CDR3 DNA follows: TGTGCCATCACCCGGGGGGGCGAGCAGTACTTC.